The source of this T cell receptor (beta chain) is a study of cytomegalovirus exposure and HLA in healthy donors. The study, taken as a whole, reports: Solely CMV serostatus was available to characterize immune exposure. Analysis was performed later, and it showed HLA-associated TCR beta chains to be more clonally expanded than equally common others. Segments of the TCR beta V type were, in most cases, productive about 87% or about 30% of the time in an earlier analysis. When analyzed later, a missense DCLRE1C variant was found to be linked to TCR beta V- and J-gene trimming.

Vbeta (60) and Jbeta (13) primers were used in the PCR. Some clones are missing from TCRdb's copy, which holds only in-frame ones; the method was immunoSEQ multiplex PCR. Here the sample table reports more than 110,000 clones. The CDR3 consists of 13 residues. V lost 5 bases to trimming and J lost 2 bases; unmatched junction nucleotides: 3. The V gene's germline CDR1 is SEHNR and CDR2 FQNEAQ (reference sequence). With respect to this clone: Its antigen remains unidentified.

Sample: PBMCs. V usage is TRBV7-9 and J usage is TRBJ2-7, with TRBD1 identical over 7 bases. This sequence was found in a man between 35 and 55 years old in good health and CMV-seronegative. The CDR3 is CASSPQGTYEQYF. The CDR3, as DNA: TGTGCCAGCAGCCCACAGGGGACCTACGAGCAGTACTTC.